Each of the 9 T cell receptor beta chains below was sequenced from the same sample in a study of PD-1 blockade in mismatch repair-deficient tumors. Clones were read by immunoSEQ multiplex PCR, and TCRdb kept only the in-frame ones, dropping some. In the table there are about 63,000 clones, about 87% of which are singletons. The sample in question was peripheral blood, obtained 52 weeks after starting pembrolizumab. These receptor sequences come from an adult with mismatch repair-deficient cancer.

Worth noting for this clone: A single base is all that separates this from a far larger clone, so a read error is likely. The same CDR3 can be traced to other DNA sequences in this sample. V gene TRBV5-1 combines with J gene TRBJ2-2; TRBD2 matches 15 bases. This CDR3 region has 17 residues. The V gene's germline CDR1 is SGHRS and CDR2 YFSETQ. CDR3 residues: CASRRTSGRAGTGELFF. The CDR3 DNA sequence: TGCGCCAGCAGACGGACTAGCGGGAGGGCTGGGACCGGGGAGCTATTTTTT.

V usage is TRBV25-1 and J usage is TRBJ2-3; D call uncertain. This CDR3 comprises 15 residues. Trimming took off 4 bases at V and 1 base at J, with 12 bases between the two ends. Per the germline V gene, CDR1 is MGHDK and CDR2 is SYGVNS. The CDR3 sequence is CASSVGQARTDTQYF. DNA for the CDR3: TGTGCCAGCAGTGTAGGGCAGGCCCGCACAGATACGCAGTATTTT.

The chain links TRBV11-2 to TRBJ1-2; the D is unclear. CDR3 length: 15 residues. The V gene's germline CDR1 is SGHAT and CDR2 FQNNGV. V lost 3 bases to trimming and J lost 4 bases, with 15 bases between them. This chain's CDR3 is CASSFEASQIYGYTF. As DNA, the CDR3 is TGTGCCAGCAGCTTCGAGGCTAGCCAAATCTATGGCTACACCTTC.

This clone was counted a few times. The V gene is TRBV30, the J gene TRBJ2-7; 8 bases map to TRBD1. Losses at the gene ends were 5 bases for V and 0 bases for J; bases not matched to a gene: 3. Germline V CDR1 and CDR2: GTSNPN, SVGIG (reference sequence). The CDR3 runs 13 residues. CDR3 region: CAWGQGPSYEQYF. CDR3 coding DNA: TGTGCCTGGGGACAGGGACCCTCCTACGAGCAGTACTTC. The variable domain in full, with the rest retrieved from reference TRBV30 and TRBJ2-7, is SQTIHQWPATLVQPVGSPLSLECTVEGTSNPNLYWYRQAAGRGLQLLFYSVGIGQISSEVPQNLSASRPQDRQFILSSKKLLLSDSGFYLCAWGQGPSYEQYFGPGTRLTVT.

The chain is built from TRBV10-3 and TRBJ2-5; D gene unclear. The CDR3 is 15 residues long. Trimming cost V 6 bases and J 5 bases, with 19 bases left between them. CDR1 is ENHRY and CDR2 is SYGVKD in the germline V gene. The CDR3 sequence: CAISLRGAGDETQYF. CDR3 DNA: TGTGCCATCAGCCTAAGAGGAGCAGGAGACGAGACCCAGTACTTC.

CDR3 DNA sequence: TGTGCCAGCACCTCTGGGGGACAGGGGGGTGGGGAGCTGTTTTTT. Translated, it gives CASTSGGQGGGELFF. This chain uses TRBV6-5 with TRBJ2-2, with 11 bases matching TRBD1. CDR3 length: 15 residues. Germline V gene sequence: CDR1 MNHEY, CDR2 SVGAGI. With V trimmed by 7 bases and J by 8 bases, 9 bases remained unmatched.

The chain employs TRBV19 and TRBJ2-7, with 7 bases aligning to TRBD1. The V segment lost 3 bases and the J segment 3 bases; nucleotides outside the gene matches: 5. This CDR3 has 14 residues. Germline-derived CDR1 and CDR2 are LNHDA and SQIVND (reference sequence). CDR3: CASSITGEVYEQYF. Here the CDR3 DNA reads TGTGCCAGTAGTATTACAGGGGAAGTCTACGAGCAGTACTTC.

This clone was seen a single time. The V call is TRBV12-2, the J call TRBJ2-7. TRBV12-2 is assigned pseudogene status. The CDR3 contains 15 residues. The CDR3 protein is CASRLSKGRAYEQYF. The CDR3 DNA follows: TGTGCAAGTCGCTTATCAAAAGGGCGAGCCTACGAGCAGTACTTC.

The chain recombines TRBV25-1 with TRBJ1-3, with D possibly matching TRBD1 (5 bases). Germline V lookup: CDR1 MGHDK, CDR2 SYGVNS. The CDR3 totals 15 residues. With 1 base removed from V and 4 bases from J, the gap between germline ends came to 11 bases. The CDR3 nucleotides are TGTGCCAGCAGTGAATCCGCAGGGCCAGGAAACACCATATATTTT. Translation gives CASSESAGPGNTIYF. The variable domain in full, completed from reference TRBV25-1 and TRBJ1-3, reads EADIYQTPRYLVIGTGKKITLECSQTMGHDKMYWYQQDPGMELHLIHYSYGVNSTEKGDLSSESTVSRIRTEHFPLTLESARPSHTSQYLCASSESAGPGNTIYFGEGSWLTVV.